This T cell receptor beta chain was sequenced in a study of cytomegalovirus exposure and HLA in healthy donors (dated by TCRdb to about 2017). Regarding the research as a whole: An earlier analysis of 587 of the donors reported about 300 Gb of sequence data and around 120 million unique TCR beta sequences obtained from 180 million or so T cells. About 320 gigabases of sequencing data and tens of millions of unique TCR sequences were included in an early release covering 500 to 750 HLA-typed donors. Among the roughly 390 genotyped donors, roughly 80% belonged to the genetic ancestry cluster associated with self-reported Caucasian donors. The study was designed to test whether signatures of past pathogen exposure could be identified by cataloging public T cell receptors. Using immunosequencing, the study profiled T cell repertoires from approximately 700 subjects and related those repertoires to cytomegalovirus serostatus. Along with the approximately 650-subject first cohort, a separate validation cohort of over 90 different subjects was used. To predict cytomegalovirus infection status, the study combined high-throughput TCR immunosequencing, statistical association of individual TCRs with disease status, and machine learning. A later analysis re-examined previously published TCR beta repertoires from just over 650 donors and added high-resolution HLA genotyping to investigate patterns of TCR occurrence. The later analysis used no new phenotypic data to find candidate immune exposures, relying instead on TCR beta sequences and their occurrence across donors. In an earlier analysis of 500 to 650 of the donors, high-throughput TCR beta sequencing was used to judge whether each TCR beta V gene segment behaved as functional or pseudogenic. Donor age, sex, ethnicity and CMV serostatus were compiled together with the repertoire data. A later genetic analysis used genome-wide SNP genotypes for 398 of the 666 donors, treating that subset as a discovery cohort. All discovery cohort repertoires had been generated on a single sequencing platform. Class I and class II HLA loci were covered by the typing at four-digit resolution. The number of typed donors differed by locus: about 620-640 for A, B, C, DRB1 and DQB1; approximately 530 for DQA1; some 590 for DPA1; and around 450 for DPB1. Roughly 5 DR-DQ haplotypes were handled as single units for association and clustering because linkage in the cohort was strong. Among about 360 genotyped donors of the cohort, an average of 235,054 unique TCR beta nucleotide sequences were sequenced per donor, roughly 20% of them non-productive. Beyond this particular receptor, the publication reports: When HLA alleles, especially DR and DQ, strongly co-occurred, attributing TCR associations to individual alleles was difficult. Specific HLA alleles were associated with roughly 17,000 TCR beta sequences at a false discovery rate of 0.05 in a later analysis. An earlier analysis of approximately 570 of the donors showed that most TCR beta V segments appeared in productive rearrangements either about 87% or about 30% of the time, which broadly matched IMGT annotations. The authors suggested that the approach could potentially be generalized to other disease states and immunological phenotypes. A cluster of highly shared sequence variants was judged likely to represent a technical artifact of the sequencing pipeline. In both the original and validation cohorts, the classifier was reported to diagnose cytomegalovirus status with high specificity and sensitivity. A further reported finding was that TCR beta sequences accurately predicted the HLA-A and HLA-B alleles for most subjects in the first cohort. While some public TCRs were present in many individuals, most TCR sequences turned up only very rarely across donors. The cohort was sequenced for TCR beta chains only, and without alpha or paired-chain data the features that could be detected were limited. A total of fewer than 200 TCR beta chains were listed by the study as associated with cytomegalovirus. Some IMGT-functional V segments, including TRBV6-2 and TRBV6-3, could not be distinguished by the 87-base-pair reads and were therefore excluded. Immune exposure information for the cohort was limited to CMV serostatus. Compared with equally common non-associated chains, HLA-associated TCR beta chains in a later analysis were more clonally expanded and had lower generation probabilities. In vitro tests confirmed that a few of the cytomegalovirus-associated TCR beta chains recognize cytomegalovirus antigens. In a later genetic analysis, fewer N-insertions in productive TCRs were reported among donors in an Asian-associated ancestry cluster than the approximately 710-donor mean. V-gene and J-gene trimming of TCR beta chains was associated with a missense DCLRE1C variant in a later genetic analysis, and the association was replicated in an independent cohort. In a later analysis, TCR association rates were found to vary across HLA loci, with the most associated TCRs seen for DRB1 alleles and the fewest for HLA-C alleles. Roughly 15 rarely observed V segments, including chromosome 9 orphons, were excluded from the earlier analysis of some 590 of the donors because counts were too low. HLA typing was unavailable for some donors at each locus, so association tests used only the typed subset. A later analysis found that most CMV-associated TCR beta chains appeared HLA-restricted, with HLA associations seemingly driven largely by CMV exposure. The presence/absence analyses assumed that sequencing depth was roughly uniform across donors, and that assumption may not be true. Linkage disequilibrium might explain the correlated functional status among segregating V segments, but an unknown experimental factor could not be excluded. Several of the top co-occurrence clusters appeared to be linked to parvovirus B19, influenza, CMV and Epstein-Barr virus, according to a later analysis.

The library was prepared using the immunoSEQ multiplex PCR assay. The multiplex PCR relied on a mix of 60 forward primers for TCR Vbeta segments and 13 reverse primers for TCR Jbeta segments. The CDR3 region of rearranged TCR beta genes was amplified from genomic DNA with a multiplex PCR assay. The Illumina HiSeq System was used to sequence the amplified TCR beta libraries as 87-base-pair reads. Processing in the source paper ran as follows. Across the 670 or so repertoires, a later analysis counted 80 million or so unique TCR beta chains, approximately 12 million of which were shared by at least two donors. A nearest-neighbor algorithm error-corrected the raw reads and collapsed the reads into unique sequences, merging closely related sequences to remove PCR and sequencing errors. Alignment of CDR3 sequences to IMGT reference sequences was used to assign V, D and J gene segments. For a sequence to be retained, a match of at least six nucleotides was required to both a V gene segment and a J gene segment. A rearrangement counted as productive if the CDR3 had no stop codons and remained in frame with V and J, and every other rearrangement counted as non-productive. CDR3 was defined according to IMGT convention as the region running from the second conserved V-encoded cysteine to the conserved J-encoded phenylalanine. Sequences without an unambiguous match to a single V gene segment were excluded from the earlier analysis of about 600 of the donors. An earlier analysis of fewer than 650 of the donors classified V segments as functional when productive rearrangements were above 56.7% and as segregating when the standard deviation between donors was above 5%. A statistical classification framework was built to diagnose cytomegalovirus status from the catalog of TCR beta chain sequences. V and J gene assignment, in a later analysis, came from comparing TCR nucleotide sequences with IMGT/GENE-DB human TR gene sequences. A later analysis assigned CDR3 sequences and most-parsimonious VDJ recombination scenarios with the TCRdist pipeline. In a later analysis, each TCR beta chain was defined by its CDR3 amino acid sequence together with its V-gene family, and reads without a unique V-gene family were excluded. In a later analysis, 500 to 700 highly shared, low-generation-probability nucleotide sequences were removed to address suspected cross-contamination and a sequencing artifact. A later analysis calculated a clonal expansion index for each public chain from normalized within-repertoire ranks of inferred template counts. In a later analysis, generation probabilities were computed using a VDJ recombination model fitted to out-of-frame rearrangements, and the results were checked against IGoR. Hypergeometric tests were used in a later analysis to score TCR-TCR, TCR-HLA and TCR-CMV co-occurrence, with a repertoire-size bias correction applied to the TCR pairs. In a later analysis, false discovery rates were estimated by permuting HLA or CMV assignments 20 times. A later analysis grouped co-occurring TCRs with DBSCAN, adding TCRdist sequence similarity when clustering within HLA-allele-positive subsets. For co-occurrence clustering, repertoires with fewer than 30,000 or more than 120,000 public chains were excluded, along with five repertoires with anomalous nucleotide sharing. Here the immuneACCESS table is served through TCRdb, limited to in-frame sequences with V and J called. Missing clones are a known gap in these copies; in checked studies unresolved V genes cover under half, and the rest lacks a known reason. V and J calls plus clone size are reproduced from that table; the DNA served to infer D and trimming. For this sample, the table gives roughly 71,000 clones. Roughly 4.7% of the sample comes from the top ten.

The cohort was made up of approximately 670 healthy bone marrow donors. At the time of sampling, every cohort member was nominally healthy, though immune exposures that went unrecorded were likely present. The donor was CMV seropositive and belonged to the group of some 290 seropositive cohort members. Each donor provided a peripheral blood sample, and peripheral blood mononuclear cells were used for TCR beta sequencing. The Qiagen DNeasy Blood Extraction Kit was used to extract genomic DNA from the blood cell samples. The junction shows trimming of 1 base on V and 1 base on J, plus 12 bases between the germline ends. The CDR1 and CDR2 encoded by the germline V gene (reference sequence) are SEHNR and FQNEAQ. Including cysteine and phenylalanine, the CDR3 has 16 amino acids. The entry retains the CDR3 DNA only, 48 bases that are in frame from base 1. A remark on this clone: There is no known antigen for this receptor.

Sequencing was carried out using PBMCs. The chain joins TRBV7-9 to TRBJ2-3; the D segment cannot be called with confidence. The TCR was taken from a woman aged 40 to 50 in good health and CMV-seropositive. The CDR3: CASSLGAYTGTDTQYF. The bases are TGTGCCAGCAGCTTAGGGGCTTATACGGGCACAGATACGCAGTATTTT.